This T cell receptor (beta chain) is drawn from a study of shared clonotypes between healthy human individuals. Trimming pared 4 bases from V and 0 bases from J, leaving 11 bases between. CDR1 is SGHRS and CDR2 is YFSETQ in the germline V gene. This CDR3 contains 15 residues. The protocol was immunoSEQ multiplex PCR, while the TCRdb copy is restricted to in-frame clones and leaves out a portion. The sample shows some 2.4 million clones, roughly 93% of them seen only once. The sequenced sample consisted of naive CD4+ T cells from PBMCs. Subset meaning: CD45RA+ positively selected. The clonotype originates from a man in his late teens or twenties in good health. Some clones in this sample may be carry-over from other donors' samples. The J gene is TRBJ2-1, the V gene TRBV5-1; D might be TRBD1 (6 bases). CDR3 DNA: TGCGCCAGCAGCCCGACAGGAAACTCCTACAATGAGCAGTTCTTC. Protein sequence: CASSPTGNSYNEQFF.